These 25 T cell receptor beta chains were sequenced from one sample in a study of blood T cells in healthy people across ages. A J-beta primer mix and a sample-barcoded 5' primer were used in a second PCR of about 7 to 12 cycles. TCRdb reprocessed the 5' RACE reads via MiXCR and lists one record per CDR3 protein. The sample contains more than 650,000 distinct CDR3 sequences, around 24% of which appear only once. This same sample was also part of a study on T cells of mothers and their children.

The specimen was blood. These receptors all stem from a boy aged 5-17 years in good health.

As to this clonotype: The junction departs from germline at one end; a sequencing error may be responsible. This sequence joins TRBV30 and TRBJ2-4; no clear D. This CDR3 has 13 residues. Germline-derived CDR1 and CDR2 are GTSNPN and SVGIG (reference sequence). The CDR3 DNA is TGTGCCCGGAGTGTGGGAGCCAAAAACATTCAGTACTTC. Translating gives CARSVGAKNIQYF.

This clonotype was observed a few times. The genes are TRBV15 and TRBJ2-7; 8 bases are shared with TRBD1. CDR3 size: 14 residues. The germline V gene encodes CDR1 LNHNV and CDR2 YYDKDF (reference sequence). V lost 5 bases to trimming and J lost 3 bases; unmatched junction nucleotides: 6. The CDR3 here is CATSRGRGLYEQYF. In nucleotides, the CDR3 is TGTGCCACCAGCCGGGGCAGGGGGCTCTACGAGCAGTACTTC.

The V and J genes are TRBV6-5 and TRBJ1-1; 7 positions match TRBD1. This CDR3 contains 13 residues. V shed 6 bases and J 4 bases; nucleotides not matched to a gene: 5. Looked up from germline, CDR1 is MNHEY and CDR2 is SVGAGI. The CDR3 bases are TGTGCCAGCAGCCGAGGGGGCCGCACTGAAGCTTTCTTT. It translates to CASSRGGRTEAFF.

V usage is TRBV27 and J usage is TRBJ1-6; 7 bases fit TRBD1. V was pared by 3 bases and J by 0 bases, with 11 bases of the junction left unmatched. CDR3 size: 19 residues. Germline CDR1 is MNHEY and CDR2 is SMNVEV (reference sequence). The CDR3 is CASSFGTVGPNSYNSPLHF. Written as DNA, the CDR3 is TGTGCCAGCAGTTTTGGGACAGTAGGGCCCAACTCCTATAATTCACCCCTCCACTTT.

V gene TRBV5-1 combines with J gene TRBJ2-3; 8 nucleotides match TRBD2. The J segment lost 2 bases and the V segment lost 4 bases, leaving 9 bases of the junction unmatched. Germline lookup yields CDR1 SGHRS and CDR2 YFSETQ. The CDR3 consists of 16 residues. The CDR3 coding sequence is TGCGCCAGCAGCAGCGGAGCGGGGGTGGTCACAGATACGCAGTATTTT. Translating it yields CASSSGAGVVTDTQYF. Looking up the rest from reference TRBV5-1 and TRBJ2-3 gives the full variable domain: KAGVTQTPRYLIKTRGQQVTLSCSPISGHRSVSWYQQTPGQGLQFLFEYFSETQRNKGNFPGRFSGRQFSNSRSEMNVSTLELGDSALYLCASSSGAGVVTDTQYFGPGTRLTVL.

The rearrangement uses TRBV12-3 or TRBV12-4 and TRBJ1-1, with D hard to call. This CDR3 has 15 residues. V was trimmed by 6 bases and J by 2 bases, leaving 16 bases between them. The CDR3: CASSPPYGVNTEAFF. CDR3 nucleotides: TGTGCCAGCAGCCCCCCCTACGGGGTTAACACTGAAGCTTTCTTT.

V is TRBV12-3 or TRBV12-4 and J is TRBJ2-6; 9 nucleotides line up with TRBD2. V was clipped by 7 bases and J by 4 bases; unmatched bases: 8. CDR3 length equals 16 residues. DNA for the CDR3: TGTGCCAGCACCTGGCGGGGGGGGTCCGGGGCCAACGTCCTGACTTTC. It codes for CASTWRGGSGANVLTF.

Only a few counts were recorded for this clonotype. V gene TRBV3-1 combines with J gene TRBJ1-5; D remains ambiguous. Trimming took 4 bases from V and 4 from J, leaving 11 bases between them. This CDR3 is 14 amino acids long. Germline V gene lookup returns CDR1 LGHDT and CDR2 YNNKEL (reference sequence). The CDR3 sequence: CASSLGRQNQPQHF. The CDR3 region has the DNA TGTGCCAGCAGCCTCGGGCGGCAAAATCAGCCCCAGCATTTT.

The genes are TRBV25-1 and TRBJ2-5; 9 bases map to TRBD2. The J call may be mistaken, given a closer DNA end match to TRBJ2-1. Per the germline V gene, CDR1 is MGHDK and CDR2 is SYGVNS. The CDR3 consists of 16 residues. The CDR3 DNA reads as TGTGCCAGCAGTGAACAGTCTAGCGGGGCGTCCAATGAGCAGTTCTTC. Translating gives CASSEQSSGASNEQFF.

This clonotype has just a few counts. J is TRBJ2-5 and V is TRBV27; tentative D call: TRBD1 (5 bases). The end of the DNA is better explained by TRBJ2-7, so the J call may be wrong. Germline lookup yields CDR1 MNHEY and CDR2 SMNVEV (reference sequence). The CDR3 length is 14 residues. This CDR3 reads CASSLSAGPYEQYF. CDR3 nucleotides: TGTGCCAGCAGTTTATCCGCAGGGCCCTACGAGCAGTACTTC.

The chain is built from TRBV29-1 and TRBJ2-3; D uncertain. The germline V gene encodes CDR1 SQVTM and CDR2 ANQGSEA. The ends were cut back, 4 bases at V and 6 bases at J, with 20 bases in the middle. The CDR3 consists of 15 residues. The CDR3 DNA reads as TGCAGCGTTGTAATCAGGAACACCCCTAGGGATACGCAGTATTTT. Translating gives CSVVIRNTPRDTQYF.

This clonotype was found a few times. The V and J genes are TRBV5-5 and TRBJ2-2; possibly TRBD1 for D (6 bases). Trimming took off 4 bases at V and 7 bases at J, with 17 bases between the two ends. The germline CDR1 and CDR2 sequences are SGHKS and YYEKEE (reference sequence). The CDR3 runs to 15 residues. In DNA, the CDR3 is TGTGCCAGCAGCCTAACAGGGATCCGGGGCGGGGAGCTGTTTTTT. This gives the protein CASSLTGIRGGELFF.

This clonotype showed up just a few times. This sequence joins TRBV6-5 and TRBJ1-3; D remains unclear. Trimming removed 5 bases at V and 15 bases at J, with 20 bases between. Germline assignment: CDR1 MNHEY and CDR2 SVGAGI. The CDR3 length is 13 residues. CDR3 sequence: CASSLGPFGFGYF. The CDR3, as DNA: TGTGCCAGCAGTCTTGGACCGTTCGGTTTTGGATATTTT.

V is TRBV29-1 and J is TRBJ1-2; D uncertain. V was trimmed by 4 bases and J by 6 bases, leaving 12 bases between them. The CDR3 loop spans 12 amino acids. Per germline, CDR1 SQVTM and CDR2 ANQGSEA. CDR3 sequence (DNA): TGCAGCGTTGCCTCGGGGAACGATGGCTACACCTTC. Its protein is CSVASGNDGYTF.

This clonotype was seen only a few times. The chain employs TRBV28 and TRBJ2-5; D unresolved. The DNA end is more similar to TRBJ2-7, so the J call may be wrong. This CDR3 is 14 amino acids long. CDR1 is MDHEN and CDR2 is SYDVKM in the germline V gene. In DNA form, the CDR3 reads TGTGCCAGCAGTTTTCCCCCCCTAGTTTACGAGCAGTACTTC. As protein: CASSFPPLVYEQYF.

Comments on this clonotype: Germline and junction disagree at one end, which may indicate a read error. V and J are TRBV24-1 and TRBJ2-5; D gene ambiguous. Germline assignment: CDR1 KGHDR and CDR2 SFDVKD. This CDR3 is built from 13 residues. The DNA of the CDR3 is TGTGCCACTAGTGATAGGTGGTTGGGGACCCAGTACTTC. It translates to CATSDRWLGTQYF.

This clonotype came up a few times. The chain has TRBV15 and TRBJ1-4; D gene unclear. Germline lookup yields CDR1 LNHNV and CDR2 YYDKDF (reference sequence). Between the trimmed V and J ends, which lost 0 bases and 4 bases, there was a span of 9 bases. This CDR3 comprises 15 residues. The CDR3 is CATSRDGRSNEKLFF. DNA of the CDR3: TGTGCCACCAGCAGAGATGGGAGAAGTAATGAAAAACTGTTTTTT.

The chain carries TRBV6-5 and TRBJ2-1, with 7 positions matching TRBD2. CDR1 and CDR2 from the germline V gene are MNHEY and SVGAGI. The CDR3 loop spans 12 amino acids. Trimming took 2 bases from V and 14 from J; bases not matched to a gene: 6. The CDR3 region is CASSYTRGEKFF. CDR3 DNA sequence: TGTGCCAGCAGTTACACCCGGGGGGAGAAGTTCTTC.

This clonotype has just a few counts. The chain links TRBV6-6 to TRBJ2-1; 13 nucleotides align to TRBD2. After removal of 2 bases from V and 8 bases from J, the junction contained 6 bases not matched to a gene. The CDR3 contains 16 residues. Per the germline V gene, CDR1 is MNHNY and CDR2 is SVGAGI (reference sequence). This CDR3 reads CASSYPLAGGKYEQFF. In DNA form, the CDR3 reads TGTGCCAGCAGTTACCCACTAGCGGGGGGGAAATATGAGCAGTTCTTC.

The V call is TRBV5-1, the J call TRBJ2-3; no clear D. Trimming took 0 bases from V and 4 from J, leaving 6 bases between them. This CDR3 contains 13 residues. Per germline, CDR1 SGHRS and CDR2 YFSETQ. The CDR3 protein is CASSLGAPDTQYF. The DNA of the CDR3 is TGCGCCAGCAGCTTGGGGGCCCCAGATACGCAGTATTTT.

This sequence joins TRBV14 and TRBJ1-2, with a tentative D call TRBD1 (6 bases). The CDR3 length is 14 residues. V was cut by 4 bases and J by 7 bases, with 16 bases left in between. CDR1 SGHDN and CDR2 FVKESK come from the germline V gene. The chain's CDR3 is CASSLHRVAGGYTF. The CDR3 DNA sequence: TGTGCCAGCAGCCTACACAGGGTCGCGGGTGGCTACACCTTC.

The sample holds a few counts of this clonotype. The gene calls are TRBV6-1 and TRBJ1-1; 11 bases agree with TRBD1. Per germline, CDR1 MNHNS and CDR2 SASEGT. The CDR3 consists of 16 residues. Trimming took 10 bases from V and 5 from J; bases not matched to a gene: 15. CDR3 sequence (DNA): TGTGCCACCCTTCTCCAGGACAGGGGGCGATTGACTGAAGCTTTCTTT. Translated, it gives CATLLQDRGRLTEAFF.

This chain uses TRBV7-9 with TRBJ2-5; 10 nucleotides agree with TRBD1. The tail of the sequence fits TRBJ2-1 better, so the J call may be wrong. The CDR3 is 15 residues long. Per the germline V gene, CDR1 is SEHNR and CDR2 is FQNEAQ (reference sequence). The CDR3 loop is CASSRGQGQSSEQFF. CDR3 DNA sequence: TGTGCCAGCAGCCGGGGACAGGGGCAATCCAGCGAGCAGTTCTTC.

This clonotype was seen more than once but under ten times. The chain links TRBV20-1 to TRBJ2-5; D perhaps matches TRBD2 (6 bases). The J call may be wrong; the DNA end is better matched by TRBJ2-1. Germline V gives CDR1 DFQATT, CDR2 SNEGSKA (reference sequence). The CDR3 runs 14 residues. In DNA, the CDR3 is TGCAGTGCAGACATTAGCGGAGGCTACAATGAGCAGTTCTTC. Amino acids: CSADISGGYNEQFF.

Only a few counts were recorded for this clonotype. The rearrangement links TRBV25-1 to TRBJ1-2, with 9 positions matching TRBD1. Trimming took 3 bases from V and 4 from J; bases not matched to a gene: 6. The CDR3 sequence is 15 residues long. The germline V gene encodes CDR1 MGHDK and CDR2 SYGVNS. CDR3 sequence: CASSEPGTGFYGYTF. CDR3 sequence (DNA): TGTGCCAGCAGTGAGCCCGGGACAGGGTTCTATGGCTACACCTTC.